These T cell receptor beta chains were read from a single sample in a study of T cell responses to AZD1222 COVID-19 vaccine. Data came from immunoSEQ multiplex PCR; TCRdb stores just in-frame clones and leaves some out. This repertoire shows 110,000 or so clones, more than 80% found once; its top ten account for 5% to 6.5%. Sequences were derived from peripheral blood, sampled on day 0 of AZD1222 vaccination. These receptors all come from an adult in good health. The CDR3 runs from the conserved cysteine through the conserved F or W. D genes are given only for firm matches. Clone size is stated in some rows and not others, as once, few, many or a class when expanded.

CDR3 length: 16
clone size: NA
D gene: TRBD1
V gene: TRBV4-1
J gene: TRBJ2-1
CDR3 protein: CASSLAGGALVHEQFF
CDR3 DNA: TGCGCCAGCAGCCTGGCAGGGGGCGCTTTGGTCCATGAGCAGTTCTTC

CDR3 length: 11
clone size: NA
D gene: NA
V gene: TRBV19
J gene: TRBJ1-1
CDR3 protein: CASSILTEAFF
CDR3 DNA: TGTGCCAGTAGTATCTTGACAGAAGCTTTCTTT

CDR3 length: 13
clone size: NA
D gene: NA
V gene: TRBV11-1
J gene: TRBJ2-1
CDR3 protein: CASSLSQGPEQFF
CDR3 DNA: TGTGCCAGCAGCTTAAGTCAAGGCCCTGAGCAGTTCTTC

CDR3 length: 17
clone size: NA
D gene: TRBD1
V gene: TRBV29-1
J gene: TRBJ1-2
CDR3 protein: CSVEVRGQGAPLYGYTF
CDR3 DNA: TGCAGCGTTGAAGTTCGGGGACAGGGGGCCCCCCTCTATGGCTACACCTTC

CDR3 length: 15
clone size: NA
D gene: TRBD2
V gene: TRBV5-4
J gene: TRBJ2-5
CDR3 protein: CASGVAGGPSETQYF
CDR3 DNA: TGTGCCTCAGGGGTAGCGGGAGGGCCCTCAGAGACCCAGTACTTC

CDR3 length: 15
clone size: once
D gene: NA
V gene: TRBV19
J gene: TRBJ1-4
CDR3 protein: CASNPNRAVNEKLFF
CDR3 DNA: TGTGCCAGTAATCCCAACAGGGCTGTTAATGAAAAACTGTTTTTT

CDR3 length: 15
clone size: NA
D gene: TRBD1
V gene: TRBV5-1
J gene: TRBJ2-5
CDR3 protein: CASSWMTGGQETQYF
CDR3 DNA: TGCGCCAGCAGCTGGATGACAGGGGGCCAAGAGACCCAGTACTTC

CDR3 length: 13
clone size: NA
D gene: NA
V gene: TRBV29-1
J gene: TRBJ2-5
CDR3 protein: CSVEAPRGETQYF
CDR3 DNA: TGCAGCGTTGAGGCCCCCCGTGGAGAGACCCAGTACTTC

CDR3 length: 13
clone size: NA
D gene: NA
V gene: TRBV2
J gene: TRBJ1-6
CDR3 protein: CASSELGNSPLHF
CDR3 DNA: TGTGCCAGCAGTGAATTAGGCAATTCACCCCTCCACTTT

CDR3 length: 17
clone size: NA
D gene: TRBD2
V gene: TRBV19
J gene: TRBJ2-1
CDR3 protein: CASSTPAGTSSLNEQFF
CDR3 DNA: TGTGCCAGTAGTACACCTGCCGGGACTAGCTCACTCAATGAGCAGTTCTTC

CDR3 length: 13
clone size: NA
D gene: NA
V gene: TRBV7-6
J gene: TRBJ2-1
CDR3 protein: CASSLAWGNEQFF
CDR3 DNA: TGTGCCAGCAGCTTAGCTTGGGGGAATGAGCAGTTCTTC

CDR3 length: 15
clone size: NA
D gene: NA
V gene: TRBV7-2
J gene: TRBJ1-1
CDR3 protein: CASSLVGNSNTEAFF
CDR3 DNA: TGTGCCAGCAGCTTAGTAGGGAATTCGAACACTGAAGCTTTCTTT

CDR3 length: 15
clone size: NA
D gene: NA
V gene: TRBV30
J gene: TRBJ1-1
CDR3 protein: CAWRQAGTLNTEAFF
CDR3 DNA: TGTGCCTGGAGACAAGCCGGGACCTTAAACACTGAAGCTTTCTTT

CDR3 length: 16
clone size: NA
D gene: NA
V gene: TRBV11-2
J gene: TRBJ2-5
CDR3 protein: CASSLVQGKSGETQYF
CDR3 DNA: TGTGCCAGCAGCTTAGTACAGGGCAAGTCTGGAGAGACCCAGTACTTC

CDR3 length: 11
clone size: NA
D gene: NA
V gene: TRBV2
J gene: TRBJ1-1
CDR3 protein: CATSRETEAFF
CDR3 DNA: TGTGCCACGTCAAGGGAGACTGAAGCTTTCTTT

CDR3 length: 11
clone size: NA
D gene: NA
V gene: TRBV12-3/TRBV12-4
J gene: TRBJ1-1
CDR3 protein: CASSIGTEAFF
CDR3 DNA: TGTGCCAGCAGTATCGGTACTGAAGCTTTCTTT

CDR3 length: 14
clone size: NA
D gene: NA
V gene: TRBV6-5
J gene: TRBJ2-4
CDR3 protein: CASSSTGAKNIQYF
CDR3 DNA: TGTGCCAGCAGCTCAACAGGGGCCAAAAACATTCAGTACTTC

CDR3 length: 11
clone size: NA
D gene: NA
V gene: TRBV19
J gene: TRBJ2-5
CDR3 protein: CASSIRETQYF
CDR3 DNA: TGTGCCAGTAGTATAAGAGAGACCCAGTACTTC

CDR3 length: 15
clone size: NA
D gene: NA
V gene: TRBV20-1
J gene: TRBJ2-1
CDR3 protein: CSASATVSSYNEQFF
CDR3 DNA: TGCAGTGCTAGTGCGACAGTCTCCTCCTACAATGAGCAGTTCTTC

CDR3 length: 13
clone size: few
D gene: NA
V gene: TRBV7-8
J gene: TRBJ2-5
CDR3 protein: CASSLHSEETQYF
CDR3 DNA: TGTGCCAGCAGCTTACATTCTGAAGAGACCCAGTACTTC

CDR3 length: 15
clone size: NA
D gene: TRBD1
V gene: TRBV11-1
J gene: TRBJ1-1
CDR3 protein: CASSFPTGVNTEAFF
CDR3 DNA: TGTGCCAGCAGCTTCCCGACAGGGGTGAACACTGAAGCTTTCTTT

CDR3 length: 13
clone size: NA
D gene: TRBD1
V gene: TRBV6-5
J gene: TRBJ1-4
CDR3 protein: CASRRDRGEKLFF
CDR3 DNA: TGTGCCAGCAGGCGGGACAGGGGGGAAAAACTGTTTTTT

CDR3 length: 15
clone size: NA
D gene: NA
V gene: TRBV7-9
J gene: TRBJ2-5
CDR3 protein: CASSQGLGTEETQYF
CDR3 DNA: TGTGCCAGCAGCCAAGGACTGGGGACGGAAGAGACCCAGTACTTC

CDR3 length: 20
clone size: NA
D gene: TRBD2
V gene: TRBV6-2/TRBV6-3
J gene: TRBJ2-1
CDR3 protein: CASSYSSTSERDRSYNEQFF
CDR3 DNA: TGTGCCAGCAGTTACTCGAGCACCTCAGAGCGGGACCGCTCCTACAATGAGCAGTTCTTC

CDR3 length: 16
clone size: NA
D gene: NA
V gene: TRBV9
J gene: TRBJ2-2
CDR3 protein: CASSVAGNVFPGELFF
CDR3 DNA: TGTGCCAGCAGCGTAGCCGGAAATGTATTCCCCGGGGAGCTGTTTTTT

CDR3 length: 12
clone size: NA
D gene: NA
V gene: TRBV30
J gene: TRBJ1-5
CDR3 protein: CAWDKSGQPQHF
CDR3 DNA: TGTGCCTGGGACAAATCGGGTCAGCCCCAGCATTTT

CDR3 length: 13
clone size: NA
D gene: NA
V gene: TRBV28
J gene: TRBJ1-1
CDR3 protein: CASTLPQATEAFF
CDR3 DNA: TGTGCCAGCACCCTGCCCCAGGCCACTGAAGCTTTCTTT